This TCR beta chain was found in a study of cytomegalovirus exposure and HLA in healthy donors. Study-level background: Both the 120 validation repertoires and the 550 to 750 first-cohort repertoires used the same platform, as reported by a later analysis. Study-wide points: Associated with cytomegalovirus, according to the listing, were 170 or so TCR beta chains.

It was the approximately 130-subject validation cohort, separate from the approximately 700-subject first cohort, to which the donors belonged. The junction had 5 bases not matched to a gene; V was cut back by 4 bases and J by 3 bases. This CDR3 is 15 amino acids long. Germline V lookup: CDR1 SGHNT, CDR2 YYREEE (reference sequence). Assay used: immunoSEQ multiplex PCR; TCRdb lists only in-frame clones, some missing. The table has approximately 120,000 clones, 85% to 95% seen once. In regard to this clone: No antigen is known for it.

This receptor was taken from a young woman in good health and CMV-seronegative. Sequencing used PBMCs. The chain uses TRBV5-4 and TRBJ2-1, with 9 positions matching TRBD2. CDR3 region: CASSQTSGNYNEQFF. DNA of the CDR3: TGTGCCAGCAGCCAGACTAGCGGCAACTACAATGAGCAGTTCTTC.